The TCR beta chain described here comes from a study of blood T cell repertoires in COVID-19. TCRdb's copy holds only in-frame clones and misses some; the assay was immunoSEQ multiplex PCR. The profile covers around 99,000 clones, with around three quarters appearing a single time and 7.5% to 9.5% taken by the ten largest. V was cut by 2 bases and J by 7 bases, with 8 bases left in between. This CDR3 contains 12 residues. Per germline, CDR1 MNHEY and CDR2 SVGAGI. The chain joins TRBV6-5 to TRBJ1-1; no clear D gene. The sample was peripheral blood. This clonotype was sampled from a man aged 50 to 60 who had recovered from COVID-19. The CDR3 here is CASSYRSGEAFF. CDR3 DNA sequence: TGTGCCAGCAGTTACCGGTCCGGTGAAGCTTTCTTT.